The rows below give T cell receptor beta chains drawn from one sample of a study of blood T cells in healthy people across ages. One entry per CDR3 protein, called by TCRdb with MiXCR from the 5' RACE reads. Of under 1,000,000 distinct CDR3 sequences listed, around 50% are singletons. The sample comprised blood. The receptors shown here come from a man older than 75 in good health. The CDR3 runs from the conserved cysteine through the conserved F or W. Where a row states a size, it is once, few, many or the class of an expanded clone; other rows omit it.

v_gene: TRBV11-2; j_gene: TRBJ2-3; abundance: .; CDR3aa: CASSLGVGAGRPTDTQYF
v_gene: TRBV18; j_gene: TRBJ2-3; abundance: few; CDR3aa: CASSPRDHTDTQYF
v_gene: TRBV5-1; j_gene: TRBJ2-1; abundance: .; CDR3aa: CASSWGSSREEQFF
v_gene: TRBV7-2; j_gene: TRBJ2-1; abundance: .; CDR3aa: CASSLFQLATRSYNEQFF
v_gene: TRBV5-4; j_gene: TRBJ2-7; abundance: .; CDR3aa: CASSTGSWDSYEQYF
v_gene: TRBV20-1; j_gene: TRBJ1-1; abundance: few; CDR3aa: CSARPIGRTNTEAFF
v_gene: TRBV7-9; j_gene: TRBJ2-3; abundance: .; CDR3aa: CASSPTTVLETDTQYF
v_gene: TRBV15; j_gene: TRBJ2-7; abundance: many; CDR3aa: CATSRPLAGGLHEQYF
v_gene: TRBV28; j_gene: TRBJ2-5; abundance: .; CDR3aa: CASSDTQETQYF
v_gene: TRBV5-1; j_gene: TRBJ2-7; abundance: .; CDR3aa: CASSAGQRHEQYF
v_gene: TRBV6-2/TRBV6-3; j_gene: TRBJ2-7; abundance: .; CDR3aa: CASTGTETLNYEQYF
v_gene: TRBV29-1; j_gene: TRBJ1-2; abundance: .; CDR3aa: CSASSLGLPNYGYTF
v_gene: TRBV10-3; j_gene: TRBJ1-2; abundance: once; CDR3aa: CAISESPGESGGYTF
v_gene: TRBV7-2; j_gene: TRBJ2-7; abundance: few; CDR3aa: CASSLYGGGRAYEQYF
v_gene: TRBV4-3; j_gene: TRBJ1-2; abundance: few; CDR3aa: CASSQVGGRGYGYTF
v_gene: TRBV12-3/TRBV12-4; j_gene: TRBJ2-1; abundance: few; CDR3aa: CASSLALNNEQFF
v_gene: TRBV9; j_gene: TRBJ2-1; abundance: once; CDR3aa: CASSPAQRGDTDEQFF
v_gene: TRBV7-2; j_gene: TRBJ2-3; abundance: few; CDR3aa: CASSLELTSGSADTQYF
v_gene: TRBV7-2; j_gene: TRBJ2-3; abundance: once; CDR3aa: CASSLAASRRRSDTQYF
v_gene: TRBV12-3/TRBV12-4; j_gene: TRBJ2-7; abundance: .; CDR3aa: CASSWNSGSAYEQYF
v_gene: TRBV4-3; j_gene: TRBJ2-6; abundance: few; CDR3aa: CASSQESVSSSGANVLTF
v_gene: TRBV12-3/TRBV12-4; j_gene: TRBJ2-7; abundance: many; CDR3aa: CASRGSYEQYF
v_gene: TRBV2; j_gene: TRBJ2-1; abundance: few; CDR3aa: CASRFGTAGGNEQFF
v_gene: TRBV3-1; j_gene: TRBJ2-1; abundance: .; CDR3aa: CASRVRQGNEQFF
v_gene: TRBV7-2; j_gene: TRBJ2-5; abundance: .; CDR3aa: CASTRVGTGQETQYF
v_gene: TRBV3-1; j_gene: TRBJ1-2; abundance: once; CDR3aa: CASSPLGQDIDGYTF
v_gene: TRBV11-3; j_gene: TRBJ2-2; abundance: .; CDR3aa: CASSVDQRGELFF
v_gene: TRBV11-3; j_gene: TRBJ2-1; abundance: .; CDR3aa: CASSLRAGDALKGEQFF
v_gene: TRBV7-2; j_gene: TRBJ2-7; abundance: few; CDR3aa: CASSRASGSSYEQYF
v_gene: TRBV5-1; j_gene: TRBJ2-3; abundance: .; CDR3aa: CASSLSPGTDTQYF
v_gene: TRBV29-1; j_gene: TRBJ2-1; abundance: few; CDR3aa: CSVVKGLANNEQFF
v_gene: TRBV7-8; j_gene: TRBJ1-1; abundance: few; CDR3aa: CASSYRQGPTEAFF
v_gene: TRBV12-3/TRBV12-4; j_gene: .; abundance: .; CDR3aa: CASSSGLARETQYF
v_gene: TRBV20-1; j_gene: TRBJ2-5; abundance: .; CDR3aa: CSARRLAEFQETQYF
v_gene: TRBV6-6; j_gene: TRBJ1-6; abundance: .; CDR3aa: CASRAGTNSPLHF
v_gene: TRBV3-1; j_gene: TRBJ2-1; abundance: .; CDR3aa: CASSQDGLGEQFF
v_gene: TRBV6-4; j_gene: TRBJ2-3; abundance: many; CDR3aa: CASSDLQGSSTQYF
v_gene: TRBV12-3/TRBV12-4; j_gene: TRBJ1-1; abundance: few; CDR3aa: CASSFSGANTEAFF
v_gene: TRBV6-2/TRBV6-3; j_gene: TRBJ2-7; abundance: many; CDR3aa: CASEGGSYEQYF
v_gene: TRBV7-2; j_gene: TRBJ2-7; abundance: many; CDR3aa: CASSPAGLAGGAYEQYF
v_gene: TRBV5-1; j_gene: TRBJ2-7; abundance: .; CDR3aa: CASSLRGLNHEQYF
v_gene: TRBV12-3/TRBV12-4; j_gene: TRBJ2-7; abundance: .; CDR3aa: CASSLTVRPEQYF
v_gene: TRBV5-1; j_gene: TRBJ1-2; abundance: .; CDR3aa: CASRPQIANYGYTF
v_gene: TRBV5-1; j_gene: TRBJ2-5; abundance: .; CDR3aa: CASGYQAGGPYNEQYF
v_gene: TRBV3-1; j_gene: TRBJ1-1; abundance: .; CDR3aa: CASSHPDRIETEAFF
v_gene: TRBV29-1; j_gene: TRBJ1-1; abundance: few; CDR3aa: CSARPRRGDTEAFF
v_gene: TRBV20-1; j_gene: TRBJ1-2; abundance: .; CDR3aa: CSASGGEGIGHYGYTF
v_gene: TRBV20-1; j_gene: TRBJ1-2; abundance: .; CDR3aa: CSAHTGHNYGYTF
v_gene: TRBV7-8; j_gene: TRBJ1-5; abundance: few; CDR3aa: CASSLTGGQLNQPQHF
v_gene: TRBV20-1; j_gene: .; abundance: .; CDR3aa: CSGTEGSYNEQYF
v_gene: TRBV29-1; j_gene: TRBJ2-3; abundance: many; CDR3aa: CSVDRNTDTQYF
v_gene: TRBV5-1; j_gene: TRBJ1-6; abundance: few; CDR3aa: CASSFTEGYNSPLHF
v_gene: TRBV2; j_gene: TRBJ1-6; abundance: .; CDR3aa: CASSGTGETSPLHF